These 27 T cell receptor beta chains came from one sample sequenced in a study of shared clonotypes between healthy human individuals. The method was immunoSEQ multiplex PCR; TCRdb's version includes in-frame clones alone and lacks a portion of them. Here the sample spans about 2.4 million clones, roughly 93% being singletons. The sequenced sample consisted of naive CD4+ T cells from PBMCs. Subset denoted: CD45RA+ positively selected. Receptors were obtained from a man aged 18 to 29 in good health. Some clones in this sample may be carry-over from other donors' samples.

The chain recombines TRBV4-2 with TRBJ2-1, with TRBD2 identical over 7 bases. The V and J ends lost 1 base and 5 bases, in that order; junction bases with no gene match: 5. Germline-derived CDR1 and CDR2 are LGHNA and YNFKEQ. The CDR3 is 15 amino acids. The CDR3 DNA sequence: TGTGCCAGCAGCCAAGTGGCGGGAGTGGACAATGAGCAGTTCTTC. Its protein product is CASSQVAGVDNEQFF.

This clone was detected once. The chain employs TRBV28 and TRBJ2-7, with D unresolved. Germline CDR1 MDHEN, CDR2 SYDVKM. The length of the CDR3 is 12 residues. Trimming removed 4 bases from V and 8 bases from J, with 12 bases in between. The CDR3 coding sequence is TGTGCCAGCAGTTCTCAGGCCACTAAGCAGTACTTC. Its translation: CASSSQATKQYF.

The gene calls are TRBV28 and TRBJ2-7; TRBD2 matches 10 bases. With V trimmed by 7 bases and J by 0 bases, 9 bases remained unmatched. This CDR3 spans 16 amino acids. From germline, CDR1 is MDHEN and CDR2 SYDVKM. In nucleotides, the CDR3 is TGTGCCAGCAAGATCGCTAGCGGGAGTAACTCCTACGAGCAGTACTTC. Translating gives CASKIASGSNSYEQYF.

J is TRBJ1-1 and V is TRBV28; D unresolved. The CDR3 contains 14 residues. Trimming removed 1 base at V and 4 bases at J, with 10 bases between. Germline CDR1 reads MDHEN; CDR2 reads SYDVKM. CDR3 region: CASSLSIEGTEAFF. CDR3 nucleotides: TGTGCCAGCAGTTTATCTATTGAGGGCACTGAAGCTTTCTTT.

The chain has TRBV11-2 and TRBJ2-7; TRBD2 aligns across 8 bases. This CDR3 spans 17 amino acids. Germline V gives CDR1 SGHAT, CDR2 FQNNGV. The ends lost 5 bases at V and 6 bases at J; junction bases unmatched: 18. The CDR3 here is CASSRAAPGLVKFEQYF. DNA for the CDR3: TGTGCCAGCAGCAGAGCCGCCCCGGGACTAGTCAAATTCGAGCAGTACTTC.

The gene calls are TRBV28 and TRBJ2-7, with TRBD2 matching 9 bases. The germline gives CDR1 MDHEN, CDR2 SYDVKM. The CDR3 extends over 18 amino acids. V gave up 3 bases and J gave up 5 bases; unmatched junction bases: 17. The CDR3 nucleotides are TGTGCCAGCAGTTTCTTGGAGGGTAGCGGGAGAGGTGTGAACGAGCAGTACTTC. It specifies CASSFLEGSGRGVNEQYF.

The chain combines TRBV19 with TRBJ2-7, with TRBD2 matching over 7 bases. This CDR3 spans 16 amino acids. CDR1 is LNHDA and CDR2 is SQIVND in the germline V gene (reference sequence). J lost 0 bases, V lost 5 bases, and 10 bases had no gene match. CDR3 DNA sequence: TGTGCCAGTAGTCCTCGGAAGCGGGAACGCTCCTACGAGCAGTACTTC. Protein product: CASSPRKRERSYEQYF.

The V gene is TRBV4-2, the J gene TRBJ2-3; 9 positions agree with TRBD2. The V and J ends lost 4 bases and 2 bases, in that order; junction bases with no gene match: 7. The CDR3 length is 16 residues. CDR1 is LGHNA, CDR2 YNFKEQ, per germline. For the CDR3, the DNA is TGTGCCAGCAGCCCCTCCCGACTAGCGGACACAGATACGCAGTATTTT. This gives the protein CASSPSRLADTDTQYF.

The sample holds one count of this clone. V gene TRBV2 combines with J gene TRBJ1-4; unclear D gene. CDR3 length equals 15 residues. The germline CDR1 and CDR2 sequences are SNHLY and FYNNEI. Trimming removed 2 bases from V and 7 bases from J, with 14 bases in between. Here the CDR3 DNA reads TGTGCCAGCAGTGAACTTGTAGCGGGAGCTGAAAAACTGTTTTTT. Amino acids: CASSELVAGAEKLFF. Together with reference TRBV2 and TRBJ1-4, the CDR3 gives the full variable domain: EPEVTQTPSHQVTQMGQEVILRCVPISNHLYFYWYRQILGQKVEFLVSFYNNEISEKSEIFDDQFSVERPDGSNFTLKIRSTKLEDSAMYFCASSELVAGAEKLFFGSGTQLSVL.

This chain connects TRBV6-5 to TRBJ2-3; D may be TRBD2 (5 bases). Germline lookup yields CDR1 MNHEY and CDR2 SVGAGI. This CDR3 has 16 amino acids. V lost 0 bases, J lost 3 bases, and 13 bases lay in between. The CDR3 region is CASSYSALASTDTQYF. The CDR3 DNA reads TGTGCCAGCAGTTACTCGGCCCTAGCCTCAACAGATACGCAGTATTTT.

V usage is TRBV9 and J usage is TRBJ1-6; no clear D. This CDR3 is built from 16 residues. CDR1 SGDLS and CDR2 YYNGEE come from the germline V gene. The V end lost 0 bases, the J end lost 4 bases, and 11 bases lay between the germline ends. The CDR3 DNA is TGTGCCAGCAGCGTAGACTCGTCGGCTTATAATTCACCCCTCCACTTT. Its protein is CASSVDSSAYNSPLHF.

The V call is TRBV6-6, the J call TRBJ1-2; D might be TRBD1 (5 bases). V was trimmed by 0 bases and J by 5 bases, leaving 10 bases between them. There are 14 residues in the CDR3. Germline V gene lookup returns CDR1 MNHNY and CDR2 SVGAGI (reference sequence). The CDR3 sequence is CASSYSSGGYGYTF. CDR3 bases: TGTGCCAGCAGTTACTCTTCCGGGGGGTATGGCTACACCTTC.

V gene TRBV10-2 combines with J gene TRBJ2-7; D remains ambiguous. CDR3 length: 15 amino acids. V was shortened by 8 bases and J by 2 bases, with 19 bases between the two germline ends. Germline CDR1 reads WSHSY; CDR2 reads SAAADI. CDR3 sequence reads: CASAAMGSAPYEQYF. DNA for the CDR3: TGCGCCAGCGCGGCGATGGGGTCCGCCCCCTACGAGCAGTACTTC.

The V and J genes are TRBV5-1 and TRBJ2-3, with D uncertain. There are 11 residues in the CDR3. Per germline, CDR1 SGHRS and CDR2 YFSETQ. Trimming removed 5 bases from V and 2 bases from J, with 3 bases in between. The CDR3: CASRNTDTQYF. DNA for the CDR3: TGCGCCAGCAGGAACACAGATACGCAGTATTTT.

With respect to this clone: Different DNA sequences within this sample yield the same CDR3. The V gene is TRBV11-2, the J gene TRBJ1-4; no definite D call. Trimming cost V 5 bases and J 8 bases, with 9 bases left between them. Germline loops: CDR1 SGHAT, CDR2 FQNNGV. CDR3 length equals 12 residues. This CDR3 is CASSLNREKLFF. CDR3 nucleotide sequence: TGTGCCAGCAGCCTCAACCGGGAAAAACTGTTTTTT.

Details on this clone: Other DNA sequences in this specimen translate into the identical CDR3. The rearrangement links TRBV6-5 to TRBJ2-5, with unresolved D. The CDR3 has 15 amino acids. Deletions cut 0 bases from V and 1 base from J, with 9 bases between. Germline CDR1 reads MNHEY; CDR2 reads SVGAGI. CDR3 sequence: CASSYSRTAQETQYF. DNA of the CDR3: TGTGCCAGCAGTTACTCGAGAACAGCCCAAGAGACCCAGTACTTC.

This chain connects TRBV21-1 to TRBJ1-1; the table's D call, TRBD1, has no DNA check behind it. TRBV21-1 has pseudogene status. The length of the CDR3 is 14 residues. CDR3 in amino acids: CASSKEQGGTEAFF. The CDR3 nucleotides read TGTGCCAGCAGCAAAGAACAGGGGGGCACTGAAGCTTTCTTT.

This clone appeared a single time. The chain is built from TRBV5-1 and TRBJ1-4, with a possible D match to TRBD1 (5 bases). V lost 4 bases to trimming and J lost 8 bases, with 27 bases between them. The CDR3 length is 18 residues. CDR1 SGHRS and CDR2 YFSETQ come from the germline V gene. CDR3 sequence: CASSATGSPSPEGEKLFF. The CDR3 nucleotides read TGCGCCAGCAGCGCTACGGGGAGCCCCAGCCCCGAGGGGGAAAAACTGTTTTTT. The full variable domain, completed using reference TRBV5-1 and TRBJ1-4, is KAGVTQTPRYLIKTRGQQVTLSCSPISGHRSVSWYQQTPGQGLQFLFEYFSETQRNKGNFPGRFSGRQFSNSRSEMNVSTLELGDSALYLCASSATGSPSPEGEKLFFGSGTQLSVL.

This rearrangement joins TRBV19 to TRBJ2-3; 10 bases fit TRBD2. The V gene end was trimmed by 3 bases and the J gene end by 3 bases; junction bases not matched to a gene: 3. Germline lookup yields CDR1 LNHDA and CDR2 SQIVND (reference sequence). The CDR3 sequence is 15 residues long. As DNA, the CDR3 is TGTGCCAGTAGTATGCCGGGACTAGCGACAGATACGCAGTATTTT. Its translation: CASSMPGLATDTQYF. Looking up the rest from reference TRBV19 and TRBJ2-3 gives the full variable domain: DGGITQSPKYLFRKEGQNVTLSCEQNLNHDAMYWYRQDPGQGLRLIYYSQIVNDFQKGDIAEGYSVSREKKESFPLTVTSAQKNPTAFYLCASSMPGLATDTQYFGPGTRLTVL.

The gene calls are TRBV9 and TRBJ2-1, with TRBD2 matching 7 bases. The CDR3 runs to 14 residues. Looked up from germline, CDR1 is SGDLS and CDR2 is YYNGEE. The junction had 12 bases not matched to a gene; V was cut back by 6 bases and J by 9 bases. The CDR3 region has the DNA TGTGCCAGCACTGCCGTAGCGGGCGGGGGTGAGCAGTTCTTC. Translated, it gives CASTAVAGGGEQFF. The variable domain in full, completed from reference TRBV9 and TRBJ2-1, reads DSGVTQTPKHLITATGQRVTLRCSPRSGDLSVYWYQQSLDQGLQFLIQYYNGEERAKGNILERFSAQQFPDLHSELNLSSLELGDSALYFCASTAVAGGGEQFFGPGTRLTVL.

The genes are TRBV6-5 and TRBJ2-7, with 8 bases that match TRBD2. With 7 bases clipped from V and 0 bases from J, the junction kept 8 bases outside the gene matches. The germline V gene encodes CDR1 MNHEY and CDR2 SVGAGI. The CDR3 consists of 15 residues. The CDR3 loop reads CASIRAGGSSYEQYF. CDR3 sequence (DNA): TGTGCCAGCATCCGGGCGGGAGGTAGCTCCTACGAGCAGTACTTC.

V and J are TRBV4-1 and TRBJ2-3; 10 bases fit TRBD1. Germline V lookup: CDR1 MGHRA, CDR2 YSYEKL. There are 17 residues in the CDR3. Trimming took 3 bases from V and 3 from J; bases not matched to a gene: 9. CDR3 sequence: CASSQRQGAGGTDTQYF. In nucleotides, the CDR3 is TGCGCCAGCAGCCAGCGACAGGGGGCAGGGGGTACAGATACGCAGTATTTT.

V is TRBV20-1 and J is TRBJ2-3, with D uncertain. This CDR3 comprises 11 residues. The germline V gene encodes CDR1 DFQATT and CDR2 SNEGSKA (reference sequence). CDR3 bases: TGCATTAAAAGCCGGGCAGATACGCAGTATTTT. Amino acid sequence: CIKSRADTQYF.

The chain joins TRBV25-1 to TRBJ2-1, with TRBD2 matching 11 bases. Germline V gene data show CDR1 as MGHDK and CDR2 as SYGVNS. The V segment lost 4 bases and the J segment 3 bases; nucleotides outside the gene matches: 2. The CDR3 length is 15 residues. CDR3 sequence: CASSGLAGNYNEQFF. CDR3 bases: TGTGCCAGCAGTGGACTAGCGGGAAACTACAATGAGCAGTTCTTC.

The gene calls are TRBV2 and TRBJ2-3; 10 bases are shared with TRBD1. This CDR3 region has 15 residues. Unmatched junction bases numbered 6, after V lost 3 bases and J lost 6 bases. Per germline, CDR1 SNHLY and CDR2 FYNNEI. The CDR3 is CASSDGDRGWDTQYF. In nucleotides, the CDR3 is TGTGCCAGCAGTGACGGGGACAGGGGATGGGATACGCAGTATTTT.

The chain recombines TRBV5-4 with TRBJ1-3; no reliable D call. Trimming removed 0 bases at V and 4 bases at J, with 11 bases between. The CDR3 is made up of 15 amino acids. Germline V lookup: CDR1 SGHNT, CDR2 YYREEE (reference sequence). The CDR3 nucleotides are TGTGCCAGCAGCTTGGTTATGAATTCAGGAAACACCATATATTTT. This sequence encodes CASSLVMNSGNTIYF.

As to this clone: Other DNA sequences in this sample translate to the same CDR3. The chain combines TRBV7-3 with TRBJ2-5; TRBD1 might be the D (6 bases). V dropped 2 bases and J dropped 5 bases, with 9 bases sitting between them. The CDR3 contains 13 residues. Germline CDR1 and CDR2: SGHTA and FQGTGA. This CDR3 reads CASSLARGETQYF. DNA for the CDR3: TGTGCCAGCAGCTTAGCCAGGGGCGAGACCCAGTACTTC.